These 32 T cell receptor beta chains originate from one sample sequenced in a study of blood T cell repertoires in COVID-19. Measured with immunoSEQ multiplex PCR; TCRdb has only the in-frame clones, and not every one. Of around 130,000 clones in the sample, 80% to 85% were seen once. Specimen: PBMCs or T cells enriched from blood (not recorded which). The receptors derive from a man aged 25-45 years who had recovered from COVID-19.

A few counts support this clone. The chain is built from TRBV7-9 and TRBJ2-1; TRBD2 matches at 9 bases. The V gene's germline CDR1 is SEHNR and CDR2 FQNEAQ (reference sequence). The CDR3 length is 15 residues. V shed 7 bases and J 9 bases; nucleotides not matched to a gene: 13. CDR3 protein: CASTGRGGPVGEQFF. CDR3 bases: TGTGCCAGCACCGGGCGGGGGGGCCCTGTTGGTGAGCAGTTCTTC. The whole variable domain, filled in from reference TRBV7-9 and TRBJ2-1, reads DTGVSQNPRHKITKRGQNVTFRCDPISEHNRLYWYRQTLGQGPEFLTYFQNEAQLEKSRLLSDRFSAERPKGSFSTLEIQRTEQGDSAMYLCASTGRGGPVGEQFFGPGTRLTVL.

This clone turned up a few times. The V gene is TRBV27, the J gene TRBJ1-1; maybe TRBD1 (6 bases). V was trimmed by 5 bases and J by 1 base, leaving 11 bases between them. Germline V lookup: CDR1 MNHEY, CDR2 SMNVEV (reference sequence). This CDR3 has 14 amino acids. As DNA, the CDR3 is TGTGCCAGCAGTACCTACAGGGAGAACACTGAAGCTTTCTTT. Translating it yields CASSTYRENTEAFF.

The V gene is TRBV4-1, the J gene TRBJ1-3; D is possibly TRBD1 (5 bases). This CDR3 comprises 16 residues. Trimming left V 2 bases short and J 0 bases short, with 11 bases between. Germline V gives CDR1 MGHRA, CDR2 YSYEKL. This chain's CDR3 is CASSQPTDFSGNTIYF. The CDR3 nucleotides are TGCGCCAGCAGCCAACCGACAGACTTCTCTGGAAACACCATATATTTT.

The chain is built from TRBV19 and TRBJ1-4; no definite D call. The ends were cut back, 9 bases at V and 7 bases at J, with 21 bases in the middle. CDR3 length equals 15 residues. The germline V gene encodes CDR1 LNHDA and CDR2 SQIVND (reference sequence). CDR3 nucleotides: TGTGCCAGCTCGGTTACCGGGCCCGGGAGTGAAAAACTGTTTTTT. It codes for CASSVTGPGSEKLFF.

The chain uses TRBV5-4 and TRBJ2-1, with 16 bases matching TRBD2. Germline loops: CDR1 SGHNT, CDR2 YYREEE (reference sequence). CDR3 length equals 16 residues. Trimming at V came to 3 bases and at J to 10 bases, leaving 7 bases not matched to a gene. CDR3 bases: TGTGCCAGCAGCTCTGGGACTAGCGGGGGGGCGGAGGAGCAGTTCTTC. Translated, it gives CASSSGTSGGAEEQFF.

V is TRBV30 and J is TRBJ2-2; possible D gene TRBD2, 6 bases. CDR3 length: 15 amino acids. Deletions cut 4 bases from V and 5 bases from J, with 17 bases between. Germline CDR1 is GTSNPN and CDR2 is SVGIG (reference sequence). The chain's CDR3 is CAWTHLGGPTGELFF. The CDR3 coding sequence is TGTGCCTGGACACATCTGGGGGGACCGACCGGGGAGCTGTTTTTT.

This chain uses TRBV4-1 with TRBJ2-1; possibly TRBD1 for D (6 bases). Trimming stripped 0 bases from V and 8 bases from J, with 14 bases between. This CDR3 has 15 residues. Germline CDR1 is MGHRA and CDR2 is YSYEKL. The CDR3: CASSQDEDSRDEQFF. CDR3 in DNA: TGCGCCAGCAGCCAAGATGAGGACAGCCGGGATGAGCAGTTCTTC.

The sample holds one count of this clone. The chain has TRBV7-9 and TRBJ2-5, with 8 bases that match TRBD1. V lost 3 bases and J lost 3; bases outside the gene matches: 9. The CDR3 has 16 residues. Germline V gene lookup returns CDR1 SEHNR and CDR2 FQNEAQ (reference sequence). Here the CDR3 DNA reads TGTGCCAGCAGCTTGTGGGGACAGGCTCTCGAAGAGACCCAGTACTTC. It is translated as CASSLWGQALEETQYF.

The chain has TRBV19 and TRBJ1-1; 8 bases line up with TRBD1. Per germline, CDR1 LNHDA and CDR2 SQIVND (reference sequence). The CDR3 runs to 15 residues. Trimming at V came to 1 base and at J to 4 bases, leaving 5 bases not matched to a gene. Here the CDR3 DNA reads TGTGCCAGTAGTATAGTGCCAGGGGGCTTCACTGAAGCTTTCTTT. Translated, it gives CASSIVPGGFTEAFF.

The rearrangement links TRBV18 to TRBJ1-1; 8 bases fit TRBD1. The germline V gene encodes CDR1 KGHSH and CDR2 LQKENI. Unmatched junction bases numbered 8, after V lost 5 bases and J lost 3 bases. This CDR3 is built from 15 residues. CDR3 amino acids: CASSETGAPDTEAFF. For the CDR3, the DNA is TGTGCCAGCTCAGAGACAGGGGCACCGGACACTGAAGCTTTCTTT.

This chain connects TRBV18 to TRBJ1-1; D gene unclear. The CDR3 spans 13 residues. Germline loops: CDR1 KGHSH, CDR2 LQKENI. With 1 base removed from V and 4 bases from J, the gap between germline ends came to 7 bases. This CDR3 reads CASSPLSSTEAFF. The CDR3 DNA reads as TGTGCCAGCTCACCACTCTCTAGCACTGAAGCTTTCTTT.

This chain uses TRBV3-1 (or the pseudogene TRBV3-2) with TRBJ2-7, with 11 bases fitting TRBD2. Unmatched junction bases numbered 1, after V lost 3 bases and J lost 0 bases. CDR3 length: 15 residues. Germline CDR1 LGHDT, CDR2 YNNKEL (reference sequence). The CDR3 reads CASSQGLADSYEQYF. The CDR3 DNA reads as TGTGCCAGCAGCCAGGGACTAGCGGACTCCTACGAGCAGTACTTC.

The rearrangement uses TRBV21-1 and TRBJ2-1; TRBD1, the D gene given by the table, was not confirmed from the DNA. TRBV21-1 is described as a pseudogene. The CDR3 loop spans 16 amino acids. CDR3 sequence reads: CASSKVTGHSYNEQFF. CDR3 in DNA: TGTGCCAGCAGCAAAGTTACAGGTCACTCCTACAATGAGCAGTTCTTC.

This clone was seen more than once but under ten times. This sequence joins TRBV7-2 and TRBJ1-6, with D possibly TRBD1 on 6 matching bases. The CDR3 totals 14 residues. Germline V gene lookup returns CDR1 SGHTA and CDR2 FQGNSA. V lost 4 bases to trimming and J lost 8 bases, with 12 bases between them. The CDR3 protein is CASSSLDSYSPLHF. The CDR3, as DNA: TGTGCCAGCAGCTCATTGGACAGTTATTCACCCCTCCACTTT.

The CDR3 DNA reads as TGTGCCAGCAGCCACCAGACTAGCAGCACAGATACGCAGTATTTT. This codes for CASSHQTSSTDTQYF. The chain couples TRBV3-1 (or the pseudogene TRBV3-2) to TRBJ2-3; 7 nucleotides line up with TRBD2. The CDR3 totals 15 residues. V was clipped by 3 bases and J by 0 bases; unmatched bases: 3. Germline V gene data show CDR1 as LGHDT and CDR2 as YNNKEL (reference sequence).

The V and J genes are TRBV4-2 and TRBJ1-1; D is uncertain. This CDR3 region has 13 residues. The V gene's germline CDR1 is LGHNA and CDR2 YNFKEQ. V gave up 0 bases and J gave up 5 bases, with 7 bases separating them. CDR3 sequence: CASSQDRETEAFF. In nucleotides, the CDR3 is TGTGCCAGCAGCCAAGATCGCGAGACTGAAGCTTTCTTT.

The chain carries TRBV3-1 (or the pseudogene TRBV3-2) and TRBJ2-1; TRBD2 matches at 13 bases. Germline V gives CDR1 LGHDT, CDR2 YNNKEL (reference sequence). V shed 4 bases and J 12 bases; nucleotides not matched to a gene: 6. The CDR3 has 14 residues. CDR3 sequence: CASSPGGLAGLQFF. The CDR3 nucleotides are TGTGCCAGCAGCCCAGGGGGACTAGCGGGGCTGCAGTTCTTC.

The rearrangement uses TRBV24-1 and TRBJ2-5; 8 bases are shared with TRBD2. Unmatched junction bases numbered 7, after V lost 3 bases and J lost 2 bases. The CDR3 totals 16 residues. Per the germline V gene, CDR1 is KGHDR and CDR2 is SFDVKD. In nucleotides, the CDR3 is TGTGCCACCAGTGATCCGTCGGCGGGAGGACAAGAGACCCAGTACTTC. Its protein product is CATSDPSAGGQETQYF.

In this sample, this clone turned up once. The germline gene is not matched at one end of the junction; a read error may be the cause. In DNA form, the CDR3 reads TGTGCTAGCAGCTTAGGTGGGCCCCGTTTGAGCGGGGAGCTGTTTTTT. Its protein product is CASSLGGPRLSGELFF. The chain employs TRBV7-7 and TRBJ2-2; D gene uncertain. This CDR3 region has 16 residues. In germline, CDR1 is SSHAT, CDR2 FNYEAQ (reference sequence).

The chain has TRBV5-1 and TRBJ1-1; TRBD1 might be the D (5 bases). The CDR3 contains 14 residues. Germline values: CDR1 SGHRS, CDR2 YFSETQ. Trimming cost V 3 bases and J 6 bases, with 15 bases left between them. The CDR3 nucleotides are TGCGCCAGCAGCTGGGCTTGGGGGGTCCCTGAAGCTTTCTTT. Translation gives CASSWAWGVPEAFF.

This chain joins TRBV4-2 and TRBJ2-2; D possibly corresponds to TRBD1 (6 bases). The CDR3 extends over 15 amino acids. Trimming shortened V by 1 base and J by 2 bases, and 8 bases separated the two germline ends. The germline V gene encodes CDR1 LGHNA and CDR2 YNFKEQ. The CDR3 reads CASSQATGNTGELFF. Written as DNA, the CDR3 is TGTGCCAGCAGCCAAGCGACAGGAAACACCGGGGAGCTGTTTTTT.

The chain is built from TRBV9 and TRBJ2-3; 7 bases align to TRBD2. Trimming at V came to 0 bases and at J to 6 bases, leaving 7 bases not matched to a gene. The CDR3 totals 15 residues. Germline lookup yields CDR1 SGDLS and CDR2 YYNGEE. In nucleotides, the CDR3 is TGTGCCAGCAGCGTAGCTAGCGGTCCTCGGGATACGCAGTATTTT. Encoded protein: CASSVASGPRDTQYF.

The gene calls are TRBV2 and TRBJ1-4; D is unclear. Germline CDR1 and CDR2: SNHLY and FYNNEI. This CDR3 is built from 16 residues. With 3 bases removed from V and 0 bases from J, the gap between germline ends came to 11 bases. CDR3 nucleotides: TGTGCCAGCAGTGACCGGGAACATGCAACTAATGAAAAACTGTTTTTT. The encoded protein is CASSDREHATNEKLFF.

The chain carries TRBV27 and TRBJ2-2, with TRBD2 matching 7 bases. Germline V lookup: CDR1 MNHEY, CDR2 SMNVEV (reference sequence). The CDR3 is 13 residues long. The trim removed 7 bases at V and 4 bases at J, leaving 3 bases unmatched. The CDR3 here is CASTPGGTGELFF. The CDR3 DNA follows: TGTGCCAGCACTCCGGGGGGCACCGGGGAGCTGTTTTTT.

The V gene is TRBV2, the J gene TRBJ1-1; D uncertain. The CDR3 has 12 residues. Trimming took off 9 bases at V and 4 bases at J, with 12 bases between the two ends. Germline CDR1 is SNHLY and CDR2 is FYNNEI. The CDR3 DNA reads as TGTGCCAGTCGAAGGAGCGTCACTGAAGCTTTCTTT. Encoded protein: CASRRSVTEAFF.

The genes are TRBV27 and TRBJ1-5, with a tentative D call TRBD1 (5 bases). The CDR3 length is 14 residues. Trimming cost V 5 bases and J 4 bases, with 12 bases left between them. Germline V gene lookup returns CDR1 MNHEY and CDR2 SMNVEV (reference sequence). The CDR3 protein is CASSPDSPNQPQHF. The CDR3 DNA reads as TGTGCCAGCAGTCCCGACAGTCCTAATCAGCCCCAGCATTTT.

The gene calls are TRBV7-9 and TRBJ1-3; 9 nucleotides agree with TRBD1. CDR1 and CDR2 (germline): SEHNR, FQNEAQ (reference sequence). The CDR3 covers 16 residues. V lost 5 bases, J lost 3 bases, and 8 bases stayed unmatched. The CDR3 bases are TGTGCCAGCAGCCTACATGACAGGGGGAATGGAAACACCATATATTTT. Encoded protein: CASSLHDRGNGNTIYF.

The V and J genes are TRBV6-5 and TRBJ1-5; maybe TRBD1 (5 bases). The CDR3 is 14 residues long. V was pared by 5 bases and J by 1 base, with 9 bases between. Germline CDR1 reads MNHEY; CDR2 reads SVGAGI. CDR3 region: CASSRGTSNQPQHF. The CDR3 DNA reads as TGTGCCAGCAGTAGGGGAACGAGCAATCAGCCCCAGCATTTT.

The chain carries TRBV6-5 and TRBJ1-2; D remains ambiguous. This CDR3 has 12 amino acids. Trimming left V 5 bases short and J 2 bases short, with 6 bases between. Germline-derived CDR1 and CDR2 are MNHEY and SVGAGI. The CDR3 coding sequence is TGTGCCAGCAGTAACAAAAACTATGGCTACACCTTC. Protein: CASSNKNYGYTF.

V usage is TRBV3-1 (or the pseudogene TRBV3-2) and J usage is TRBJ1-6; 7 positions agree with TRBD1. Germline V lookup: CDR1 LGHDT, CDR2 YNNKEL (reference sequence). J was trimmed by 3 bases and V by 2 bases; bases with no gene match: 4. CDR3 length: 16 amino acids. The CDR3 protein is CASSQRDRSYNSPLHF. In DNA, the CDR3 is TGTGCCAGCAGCCAACGGGACAGAAGCTATAATTCACCCCTCCACTTT.

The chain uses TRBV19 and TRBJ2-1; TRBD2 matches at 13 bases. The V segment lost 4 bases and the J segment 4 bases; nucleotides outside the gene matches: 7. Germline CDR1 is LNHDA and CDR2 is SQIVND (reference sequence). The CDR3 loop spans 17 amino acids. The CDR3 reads CASSNGGLAGPYNEQFF. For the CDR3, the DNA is TGTGCCAGTAGTAATGGGGGACTAGCGGGACCATACAATGAGCAGTTCTTC.

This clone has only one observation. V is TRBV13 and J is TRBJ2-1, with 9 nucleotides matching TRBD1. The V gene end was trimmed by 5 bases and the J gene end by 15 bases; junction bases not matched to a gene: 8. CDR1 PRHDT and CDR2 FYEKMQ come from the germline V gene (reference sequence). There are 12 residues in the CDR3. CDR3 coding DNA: TGTGCCAGCAGCCCCGCGGACAGGGGACTGTTCTTC. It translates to CASSPADRGLFF.